These T cell receptor beta chains were read from a single sample in a study of CD4 and CD8 cells across lung adenocarcinoma regions. Using its own MiXCR run on the PCR reads, TCRdb lists one record per CDR3 protein. This sample has 21,000 or so distinct CDR3 sequences, with roughly half found just once. Sequencing was performed on CD8+ T cells from the center of a lung tumor. The receptors originated from a female donor with lung adenocarcinoma. The CD4 and CD8 labels of this study may be unreliable. CDR3s include the opening cysteine and the closing phenylalanine or tryptophan. The D gene is left open where the match is weak. Where a row states a size, it is once, few, many or the class of an expanded clone; other rows omit it.

CDR3 DNA: TGTGCCAGCAGAAGTATCAAACAGGGGAGGGAGCGGTCACCCCTCCACTTT; CDR3 protein: CASRSIKQGRERSPLHF; D gene: TRBD1; J gene: TRBJ1-6; V gene: TRBV6-5; clone size: many
CDR3 DNA: TGTGCCAGCAGTGGATCCGGGGCAGGGAACCGAGATACGCAGTATTTC; CDR3 protein: CASSGSGAGNRDTQYF; D gene: NA; J gene: TRBJ2-3; V gene: TRBV25-1; clone size: NA
CDR3 DNA: TGCGCCAGGGGTCCAGGGGGGGGGGACACAGAGACGCAGTACTTC; CDR3 protein: CARGPGGGDTETQYF; D gene: NA; J gene: TRBJ2-5; V gene: TRBV10-1; clone size: NA
CDR3 DNA: TGTGCCAGCAGCCCAAGGCCGGGACAGGGGGGCAATGAGCAGTTCTTC; CDR3 protein: CASSPRPGQGGNEQFF; D gene: TRBD1; J gene: TRBJ2-1; V gene: TRBV7-6; clone size: NA
CDR3 DNA: TGTGCCAGCAGGAGCGGGAGGGCCCTGGAGACCCAGTATTTC; CDR3 protein: CASRSGRALETQYF; D gene: TRBD2; J gene: TRBJ2-5; V gene: TRBV6-1; clone size: NA
CDR3 DNA: TGTGCCACGGGGATGTGGGGGTCAGATATGCAGTATTTT; CDR3 protein: CATGMWGSDMQYF; D gene: NA; J gene: TRBJ2-3; V gene: TRBV10-3; clone size: NA
CDR3 DNA: TGTGCCAGCAGTTACGAGGCGCAAGAGACCCAGTACTTC; CDR3 protein: CASSYEAQETQYF; D gene: NA; J gene: TRBJ2-5; V gene: TRBV6-5; clone size: medium-sized
CDR3 DNA: TGTGCCAGCAGCTCGGGGACGTGCGGAAAAAACACGCAGTACTTT; CDR3 protein: CASSSGTCGKNTQYF; D gene: NA; J gene: TRBJ2-4; V gene: TRBV6-1; clone size: NA
CDR3 DNA: TGTGCCAGCAGAAGAACTCAGGGTGTGACCCAGTACTTC; CDR3 protein: CASRRTQGVTQYF; D gene: NA; J gene: TRBJ2-5; V gene: TRBV6-1; clone size: NA
CDR3 DNA: TGTGCCAGCAGCAAAAAAGGACTAGCGGGAGTAGCTGAGCAGTTCTTC; CDR3 protein: CASSKKGLAGVAEQFF; D gene: TRBD2; J gene: TRBJ2-1; V gene: TRBV9; clone size: few
CDR3 DNA: TGTGCCAGCAGACAGGGGGCAGATACGCAGTATTTT; CDR3 protein: CASRQGADTQYF; D gene: TRBD1; J gene: TRBJ2-3; V gene: TRBV6-1; clone size: few
CDR3 DNA: TGTGCCAGCAGTTTGGGCGGGTTCACAGATACGCAGTATTTT; CDR3 protein: CASSLGGFTDTQYF; D gene: NA; J gene: TRBJ2-3; V gene: TRBV27; clone size: few
CDR3 DNA: TGTGCCAGCAGCCCAAACCCGGGGGAGAATTCACCCCTCCACTTT; CDR3 protein: CASSPNPGENSPLHF; D gene: NA; J gene: TRBJ1-6; V gene: TRBV7-6; clone size: NA
CDR3 DNA: TGTGCCAGCAGGTTTACCCAAGCAGATACGCAGTACTTC; CDR3 protein: CASRFTQADTQYF; D gene: NA; J gene: TRBJ2-5; V gene: TRBV7-2; clone size: NA
CDR3 DNA: TGTGCCAGCAGCCAGGACGAAGCCAACGTCCTGACTTTC; CDR3 protein: CASSQDEANVLTF; D gene: NA; J gene: TRBJ2-6; V gene: TRBV7-2; clone size: many
CDR3 DNA: TGTGCCAGCAGCCTACTTGACAAAAACATGCAGTACTTC; CDR3 protein: CASSLLDKNMQYF; D gene: NA; J gene: TRBJ2-4; V gene: TRBV27; clone size: NA
CDR3 DNA: TGTGCCAGCAGCTTAGATGGGGGCTCCTATAATTCACCCCTCCACTTT; CDR3 protein: CASSLDGGSYNSPLHF; D gene: NA; J gene: TRBJ1-6; V gene: TRBV7-2; clone size: few
CDR3 DNA: TGCAGTGCTAGCCTCCTGACTATAGCGGGAGGCGGTGAGCAGTTCTTC; CDR3 protein: CSASLLTIAGGGEQFF; D gene: TRBD2; J gene: TRBJ2-1; V gene: TRBV20-1; clone size: once
CDR3 DNA: TGCGCCAGCAGTGGAGAGCGGGACTCAGATACGCAGTATTTT; CDR3 protein: CASSGERDSDTQYF; D gene: TRBD2; J gene: TRBJ2-3; V gene: TRBV10-1; clone size: medium-sized
CDR3 DNA: TGTGCCAGCAGGCCCCCGGGACCGCCCCAAGAGACCCAGTACTTC; CDR3 protein: CASRPPGPPQETQYF; D gene: NA; J gene: TRBJ2-5; V gene: TRBV6-1; clone size: few
CDR3 DNA: TGTGCCAGCAGTGAACCCCCTACCTACGAGCAGTACTTC; CDR3 protein: CASSEPPTYEQYF; D gene: NA; J gene: TRBJ2-7; V gene: TRBV6-1; clone size: NA
CDR3 DNA: TGTGCCAGCAGTGAATCTGCCGCGTCGACCAAAGATATTCAGTATTTC; CDR3 protein: CASSESAASTKDIQYF; D gene: NA; J gene: TRBJ2-3; V gene: TRBV25-1; clone size: NA
CDR3 DNA: TGCAGCGCAAAGGCCTGGGTGGGGGGTGAGCAGTTCTTC; CDR3 protein: CSAKAWVGGEQFF; D gene: NA; J gene: TRBJ2-1; V gene: TRBV29-1; clone size: NA
CDR3 DNA: TGTGCCAGCAGTTTCGGGAACACAGATACGCAGTATTTT; CDR3 protein: CASSFGNTDTQYF; D gene: NA; J gene: TRBJ2-3; V gene: TRBV27; clone size: NA
CDR3 DNA: TGCGCCAGCAGTGCAGGGGTTAGAGGGTACAGGGAGACCCAGTACTTC; CDR3 protein: CASSAGVRGYRETQYF; D gene: NA; J gene: TRBJ2-5; V gene: TRBV10-2; clone size: medium-sized
CDR3 DNA: TGTGCCAGCAGTGAGGAGGCAGGGGGCGCAGATACGCAGTATTTT; CDR3 protein: CASSEEAGGADTQYF; D gene: TRBD1; J gene: TRBJ2-3; V gene: TRBV6-4; clone size: many